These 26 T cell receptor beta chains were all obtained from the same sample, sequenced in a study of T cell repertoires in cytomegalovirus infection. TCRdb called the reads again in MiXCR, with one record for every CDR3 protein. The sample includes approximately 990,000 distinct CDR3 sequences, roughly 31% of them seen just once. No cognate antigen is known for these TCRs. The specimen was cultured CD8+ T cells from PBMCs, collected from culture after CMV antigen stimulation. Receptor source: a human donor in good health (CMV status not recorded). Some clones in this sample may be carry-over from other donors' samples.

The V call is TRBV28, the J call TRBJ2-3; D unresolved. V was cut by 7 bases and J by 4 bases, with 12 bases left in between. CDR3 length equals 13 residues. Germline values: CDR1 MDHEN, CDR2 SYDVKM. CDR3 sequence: CASTPRYPDTQYF. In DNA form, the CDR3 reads TGTGCCAGCACCCCGAGATACCCAGATACGCAGTATTTT.

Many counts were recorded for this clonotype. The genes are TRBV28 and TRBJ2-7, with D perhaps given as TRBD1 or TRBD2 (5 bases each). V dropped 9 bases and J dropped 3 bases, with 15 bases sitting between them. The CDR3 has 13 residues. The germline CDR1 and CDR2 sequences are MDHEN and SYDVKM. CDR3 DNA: TGTGCCAGTTCCGGGGCTTTGAACTACGAGCAGTACGTC. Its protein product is CASSGALNYEQYV.

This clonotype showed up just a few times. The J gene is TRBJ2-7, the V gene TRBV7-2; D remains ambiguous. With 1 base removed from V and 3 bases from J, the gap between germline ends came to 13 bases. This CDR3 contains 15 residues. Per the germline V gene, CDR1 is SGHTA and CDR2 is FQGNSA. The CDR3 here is CASSLVTDWVYEQYF. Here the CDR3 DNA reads TGTGCCAGCAGCTTAGTAACAGACTGGGTCTACGAGCAGTACTTC.

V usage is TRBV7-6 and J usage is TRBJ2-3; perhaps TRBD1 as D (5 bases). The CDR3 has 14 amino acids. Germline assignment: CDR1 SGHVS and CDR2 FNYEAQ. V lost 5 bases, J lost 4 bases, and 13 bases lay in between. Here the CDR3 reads CASSPRQTPDTQYF. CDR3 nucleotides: TGTGCCAGCAGCCCCAGACAGACTCCAGATACGCAGTATTTT.

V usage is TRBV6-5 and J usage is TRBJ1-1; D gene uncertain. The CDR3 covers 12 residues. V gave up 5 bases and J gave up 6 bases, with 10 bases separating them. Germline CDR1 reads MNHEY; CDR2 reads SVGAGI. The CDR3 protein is CASSTAWAEAFF. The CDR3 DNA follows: TGTGCCAGCAGTACCGCTTGGGCTGAAGCTTTCTTT.

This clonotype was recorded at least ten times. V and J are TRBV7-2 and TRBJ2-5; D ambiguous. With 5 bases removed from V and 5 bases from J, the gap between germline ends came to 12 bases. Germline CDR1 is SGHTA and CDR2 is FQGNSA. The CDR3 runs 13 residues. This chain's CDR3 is CASSLGFLETQYF. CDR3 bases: TGTGCCAGCAGCCTGGGATTTTTGGAGACCCAGTACTTC.

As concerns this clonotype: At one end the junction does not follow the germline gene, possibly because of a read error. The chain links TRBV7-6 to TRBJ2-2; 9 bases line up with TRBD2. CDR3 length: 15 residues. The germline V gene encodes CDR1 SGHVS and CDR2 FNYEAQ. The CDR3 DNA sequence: TGTGTCAGCAGCGGGGGGACAGTCAACACCGGGGAGCTGTTTTTT. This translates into CVSSGGTVNTGELFF.

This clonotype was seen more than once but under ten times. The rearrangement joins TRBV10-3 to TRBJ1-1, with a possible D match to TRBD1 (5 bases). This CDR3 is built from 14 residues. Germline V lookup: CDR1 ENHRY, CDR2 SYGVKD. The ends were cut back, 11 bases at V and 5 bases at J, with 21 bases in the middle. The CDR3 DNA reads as TGTGCCTCCCTATTGACCCCAGGGAAGACTGAAGCTTTCTTT. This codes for CASLLTPGKTEAFF.

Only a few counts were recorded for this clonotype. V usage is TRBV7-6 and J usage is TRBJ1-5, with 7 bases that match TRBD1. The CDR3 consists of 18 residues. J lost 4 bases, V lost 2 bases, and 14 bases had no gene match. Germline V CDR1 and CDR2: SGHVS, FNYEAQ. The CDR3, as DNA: TGTGCCAGCAGCTTATGGCCGGCCACAGGGGCCCGAAATCAGCCCCAGCATTTT. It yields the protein CASSLWPATGARNQPQHF.

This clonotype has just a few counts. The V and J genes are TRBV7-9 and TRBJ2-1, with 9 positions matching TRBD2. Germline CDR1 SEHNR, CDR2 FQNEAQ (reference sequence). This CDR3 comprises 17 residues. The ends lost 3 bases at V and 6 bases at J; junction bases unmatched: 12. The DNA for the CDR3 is TGTGCCAGCAGCTTTCAACGCGGGGGGGCCATGGGCAATGAGCAGTTCTTC. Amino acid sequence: CASSFQRGGAMGNEQFF.

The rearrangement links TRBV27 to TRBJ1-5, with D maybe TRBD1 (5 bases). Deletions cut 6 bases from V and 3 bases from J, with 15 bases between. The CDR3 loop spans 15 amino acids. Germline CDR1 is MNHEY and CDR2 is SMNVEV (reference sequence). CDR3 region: CASSRDGGYNQPQHF. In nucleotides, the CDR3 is TGTGCCAGCAGCAGGGACGGAGGTTACAATCAGCCCCAGCATTTT.

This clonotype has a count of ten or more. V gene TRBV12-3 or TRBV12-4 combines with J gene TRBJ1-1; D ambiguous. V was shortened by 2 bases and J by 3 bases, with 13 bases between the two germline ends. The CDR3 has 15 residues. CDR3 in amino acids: CASSLKWGSHTEAFF. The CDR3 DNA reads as TGTGCCAGCAGTTTAAAGTGGGGTAGTCACACTGAAGCTTTCTTT.

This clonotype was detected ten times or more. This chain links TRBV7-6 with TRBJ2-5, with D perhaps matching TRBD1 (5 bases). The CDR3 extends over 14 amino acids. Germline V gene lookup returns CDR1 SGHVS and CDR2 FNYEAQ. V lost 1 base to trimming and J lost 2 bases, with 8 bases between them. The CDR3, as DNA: TGTGCCAGCAGCTTAGAGACAGTTCAAGAGACCCAGTACTTC. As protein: CASSLETVQETQYF.

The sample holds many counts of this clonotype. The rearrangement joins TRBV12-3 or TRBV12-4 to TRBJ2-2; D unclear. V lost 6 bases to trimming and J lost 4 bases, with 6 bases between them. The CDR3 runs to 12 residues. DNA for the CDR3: TGTGCCAGCAGCCGGGTCACCGGGGAGCTGTTTTTT. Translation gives CASSRVTGELFF.

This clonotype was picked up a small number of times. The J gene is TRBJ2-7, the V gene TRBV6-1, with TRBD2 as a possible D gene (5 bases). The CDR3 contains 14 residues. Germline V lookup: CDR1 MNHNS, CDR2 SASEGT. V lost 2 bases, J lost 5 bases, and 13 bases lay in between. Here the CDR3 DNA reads TGTGCCAGCAGTGAACTACCTTATAGCGACGAGCAGTACGTC. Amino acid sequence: CASSELPYSDEQYV.

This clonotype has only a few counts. CDR3 protein: CAISPRGISSGGPITGELFF. CDR3 nucleotides: TGTGCCATCAGTCCCAGGGGCATATCTAGCGGGGGCCCAATCACCGGGGAGCTGTTTTTT. The chain is built from TRBV10-3 and TRBJ2-2, with 10 bases matching TRBD2. The V gene's germline CDR1 is ENHRY and CDR2 SYGVKD. V lost 5 bases to trimming and J lost 4 bases; unmatched junction nucleotides: 19. This CDR3 has 20 amino acids.

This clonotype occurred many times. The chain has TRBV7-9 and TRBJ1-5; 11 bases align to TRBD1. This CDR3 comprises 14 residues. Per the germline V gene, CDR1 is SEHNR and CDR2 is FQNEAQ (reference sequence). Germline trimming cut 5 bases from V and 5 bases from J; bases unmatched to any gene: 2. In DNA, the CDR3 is TGTGCCAGCAGCGTGGACAGGGGGCATCAGCCCCAGCATTTT. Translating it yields CASSVDRGHQPQHF.

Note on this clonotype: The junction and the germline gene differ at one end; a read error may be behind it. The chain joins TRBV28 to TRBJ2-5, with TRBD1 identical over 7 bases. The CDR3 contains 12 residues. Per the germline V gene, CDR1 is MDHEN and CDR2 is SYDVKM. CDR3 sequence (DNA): TGTGCCAGCAGGAAACCGGGGACAGCCATACGTTTC. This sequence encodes CASRKPGTAIRF.

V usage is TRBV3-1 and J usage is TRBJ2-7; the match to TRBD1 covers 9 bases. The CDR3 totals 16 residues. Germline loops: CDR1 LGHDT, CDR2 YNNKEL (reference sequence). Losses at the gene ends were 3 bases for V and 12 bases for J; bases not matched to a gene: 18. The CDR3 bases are TGTGCCAGCAGCCAGTATTTCCGGGACAGGGTAGAGAGGTGGTACTTC. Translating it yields CASSQYFRDRVERWYF.

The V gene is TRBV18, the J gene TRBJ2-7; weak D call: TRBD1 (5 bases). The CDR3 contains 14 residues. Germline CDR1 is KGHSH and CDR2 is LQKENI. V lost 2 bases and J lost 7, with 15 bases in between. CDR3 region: CASSPGAGPREQYF. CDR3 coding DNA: TGTGCCAGCTCACCAGGGGCAGGCCCCCGGGAGCAGTACTTC.

The CDR3 bases are TGTGCCAGCAGTTACGCAGGGTACGGAAACACCATATATTTT. It specifies CASSYAGYGNTIYF. This chain uses TRBV6-5 with TRBJ1-3; D possibly corresponds to TRBD1 (5 bases). The V end was cut by 2 bases, the J end by 4 bases, with 9 bases between. The CDR3 totals 14 residues. CDR1 and CDR2 from the germline V gene are MNHEY and SVGAGI.

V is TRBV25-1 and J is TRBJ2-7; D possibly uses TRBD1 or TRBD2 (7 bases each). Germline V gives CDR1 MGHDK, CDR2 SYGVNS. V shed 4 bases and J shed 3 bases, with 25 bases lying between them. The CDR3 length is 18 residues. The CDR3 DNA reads TGTGCCAGCAGTGGGGGGGGGACAGTTACCAACAACCTCTACGAGCAGTACTTC. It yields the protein CASSGGGTVTNNLYEQYF.

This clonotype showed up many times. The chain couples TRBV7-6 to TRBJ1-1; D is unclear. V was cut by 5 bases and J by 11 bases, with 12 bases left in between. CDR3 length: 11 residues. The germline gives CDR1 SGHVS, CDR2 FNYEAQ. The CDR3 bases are TGTGCCAGCAGCGGTGGTGAGTTGGCTTTCTTT. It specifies CASSGGELAFF.

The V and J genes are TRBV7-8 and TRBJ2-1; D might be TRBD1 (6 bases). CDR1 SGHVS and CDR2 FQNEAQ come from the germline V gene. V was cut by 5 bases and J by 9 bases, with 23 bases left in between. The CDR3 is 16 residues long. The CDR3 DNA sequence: TGTGCCAGCAGCCCGGCGAGGGGACACGGGACGGGTGAGCAGTTCTTC. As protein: CASSPARGHGTGEQFF.

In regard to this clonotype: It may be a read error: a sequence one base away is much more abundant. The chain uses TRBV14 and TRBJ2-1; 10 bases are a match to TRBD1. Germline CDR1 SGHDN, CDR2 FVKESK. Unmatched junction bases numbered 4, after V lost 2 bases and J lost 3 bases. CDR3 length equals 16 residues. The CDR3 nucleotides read TGTGCCAGCAGCCAACCGGGACAGGGGTACTACAATGAGCAGTTCTTC. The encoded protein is CASSQPGQGYYNEQFF.

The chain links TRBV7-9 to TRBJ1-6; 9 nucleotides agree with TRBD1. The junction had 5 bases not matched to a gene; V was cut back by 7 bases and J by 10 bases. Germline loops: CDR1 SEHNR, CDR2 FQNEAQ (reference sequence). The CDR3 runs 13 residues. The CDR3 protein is CASIGTGNSPLHF. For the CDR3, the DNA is TGTGCCAGCATTGGGACAGGGAACTCACCCCTCCACTTT.